This T cell receptor (beta chain) originates from a study of technical replicates of blood from several donors. Germline V gene data show CDR1 as SGHRS and CDR2 as YFSETQ. V was clipped by 4 bases and J by 5 bases, with 12 bases between them. The CDR3 consists of 13 residues. Using immunoSEQ multiplex PCR, the repertoire was profiled, and TCRdb retains in-frame clones only, with some absent. The table shows more than 60,000 clones, with around nine tenths occurring only once. The source of this sequence is a human donor in good health. Some clones in this sample may be carry-over from other donors' samples. The chain uses TRBV5-1 and TRBJ1-2; D may be TRBD1 (5 bases). What was sequenced was PBMCs. CDR3 DNA sequence: TGCGCCAGCAGCCTCGACAGCGATTATGGCTACACCTTC. Its translation is CASSLDSDYGYTF.